The source of this T cell receptor (beta chain) is a study of cytomegalovirus exposure and HLA in healthy donors. Background on the study: An early data release held 70 million to 90 million unique TCRs from HLA-typed donors.

Trimming pared 2 bases from V and 4 bases from J, leaving 14 bases between. Germline lookup yields CDR1 MGHRA and CDR2 YSYEKL. This CDR3 has 16 amino acids. With 60 Vbeta and 13 Jbeta primers, the PCR was carried out. This table comes from immunoSEQ multiplex PCR, and its TCRdb copy is limited to in-frame clones, with some not included. The sample consists of some 90,000 clones, approximately 78% of them appearing once. For this clone: Its antigen is as yet unknown.

Whole-study results and caveats: CMV antigen specificity of three CMV-associated chains was confirmed in vitro. Later analysis demonstrated an association between a missense DCLRE1C variant and TCR beta V- and J-gene trimming. Immune exposure was documented only through CMV serostatus.

Sample: PBMCs. This TCR came from a man aged 40-49 years in good health and CMV-seronegative. The chain recombines TRBV4-1 with TRBJ2-2; D gene unclear. The CDR3 nucleotides read TGCGCCAGCAGCCAACTAGACCTAGTGAGCACCGGGGAGCTGTTTTTT. It yields the protein CASSQLDLVSTGELFF.